This record covers a single T cell receptor (beta chain). This CDR3 has 15 residues. The germline V and J ends were trimmed by 5 bases and 3 bases, with 17 bases remaining between them. Germline CDR1 is SGDLS and CDR2 is YYNGEE. This entry is derived from a study of CD8+ T cells in alopecia areata. RNA, once extracted, was reverse transcribed into cDNA for use as the sequencing template. Generated by immunoSEQ multiplex PCR, the TCRdb table keeps only in-frame clones and is missing some. Counted here are some 190,000 clones, 64% occurring once; the ten biggest clones make up 1.3%. Treatment described: oral pan-JAK inhibitor, 5-10 mg twice daily.

This sequence was found in a human donor with alopecia areata. The source material was CD4+ T cells sorted from blood, sampled at roughly week 49, from a patient treated with tofacitinib. This chain connects TRBV9 to TRBJ1-1, with D perhaps matching TRBD1 (5 bases). The CDR3: CASSATLRDDTEAFF. The CDR3 DNA is TGTGCCAGCAGTGCAACCCTTCGGGACGACACTGAAGCTTTCTTT.